This TCR beta chain was identified during a study of blood T cell repertoires in COVID-19. Study details: COVID-19 samples from acute and convalescent phases originated in the United States, Italy and Spain. T cells, B-cell-depleted T cells, or PBMCs provided the cDNA or gDNA that served as material.

Authors' methods: From reference gene primer amplification, estimates of nucleated cell counts were derived. The table came from immunoSEQ multiplex PCR; TCRdb's copy has only in-frame clones and leaves some out. V and J calls and clone size are those listed in that table; D and trimming were worked out from the DNA. The data hold 150,000 or so clones, with roughly four fifths observed a single time. Source material: PBMCs or T cells enriched from blood (not recorded which). The source of this sequence is a man aged 45-65 years who had recovered from COVID-19.

The CDR3 DNA is TGTGCCAGCTCACCGACTCCTGAGGGCTCGAACTATGGCTACACCTTC. This codes for CASSPTPEGSNYGYTF. The V gene is TRBV18, the J gene TRBJ1-2; D is undetermined. Germline V gives CDR1 KGHSH, CDR2 LQKENI. Between the trimmed V and J ends, which lost 3 bases and 2 bases, there was a span of 16 bases. The CDR3 length is 16 residues.